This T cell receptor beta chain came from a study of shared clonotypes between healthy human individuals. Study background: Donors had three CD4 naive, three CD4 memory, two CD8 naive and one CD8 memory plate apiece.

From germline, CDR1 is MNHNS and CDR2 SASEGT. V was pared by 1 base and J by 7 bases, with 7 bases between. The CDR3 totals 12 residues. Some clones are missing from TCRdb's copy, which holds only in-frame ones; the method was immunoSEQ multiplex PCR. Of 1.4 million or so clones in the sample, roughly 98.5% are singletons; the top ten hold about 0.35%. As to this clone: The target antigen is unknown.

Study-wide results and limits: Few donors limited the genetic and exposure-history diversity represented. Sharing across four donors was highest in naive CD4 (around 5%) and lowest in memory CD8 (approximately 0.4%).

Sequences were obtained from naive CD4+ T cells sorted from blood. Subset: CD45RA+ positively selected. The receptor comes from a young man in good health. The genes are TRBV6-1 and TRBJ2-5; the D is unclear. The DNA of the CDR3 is TGTGCCAGCAGTGAAGTTTACTGGACCCAGTACTTC. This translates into CASSEVYWTQYF.